These T cell receptor beta chains were read from a single sample in a study of T cell responses to AZD1222 COVID-19 vaccine. Assay used: immunoSEQ multiplex PCR; TCRdb lists only in-frame clones, some missing. The sample shows over 75,000 clones, under 95% of them seen only once. The sequencing here drew on peripheral blood, taken on day 0 of AZD1222 vaccination. The receptors stem from an adult in good health. Both conserved end residues are part of each CDR3. Each record gives: V gene, clone size, J gene, D gene, CDR3 DNA, CDR3 protein. D genes are given only for firm matches. The size entry is marked missing in some rows and otherwise reads once, few, many or a size class.

>TRBV5-5|.|TRBJ1-1|TRBD1
TGTGCCAGCAGCTTGGACGGGACAGGGGTTGGTACTGAAGCTTTCTTT
CASSLDGTGVGTEAFF
>TRBV20-1|.|TRBJ1-1|TRBD1
TGCCGATCAGGGGGTGGGTCAGAAGCTTTCTTT
CRSGGGSEAFF
>TRBV27|.|TRBJ1-5|.
TGTGCCAGCAGTTTGGGGGGGACACAGGCCCAGCATTTT
CASSLGGTQAQHF
>TRBV5-1|.|TRBJ2-1|TRBD2
TGCGCCAGCAGCCCGGGGGGTACCCTTAATGAGCAGTTCTTC
CASSPGGTLNEQFF
>TRBV5-6|once|TRBJ2-7|TRBD2
TGTGCCAGCAACTTAGCGGGGTACTGGGAGCAGTACTTC
CASNLAGYWEQYF
>TRBV2|.|TRBJ2-5|.
TGTGCCAGCGATACCGACCTGGGGAAGACCCAGTACTTC
CASDTDLGKTQYF
>TRBV10-3|.|TRBJ2-7|.
TGTGCCATCAGTGAAGTCACCTCCTACGAGCAGTACTTC
CAISEVTSYEQYF
>TRBV11-2|once|TRBJ2-5|TRBD1
TGTGCCAGCAGGGGGGACAGGCCAAGCTTTCAAGAGACCCAGTACTTC
CASRGDRPSFQETQYF
>TRBV19|.|TRBJ2-5|.
TGTGCCAGCGGGCGAGAGACCCAGTACTTC
CASGRETQYF
>TRBV6-1|once|TRBJ2-6|.
TGTGCCAGCAGTGACGGCTACTCTGGGGCCAACGTCCTGACTTTC
CASSDGYSGANVLTF
>TRBV28|few|TRBJ1-5|TRBD1
TGTGCCAGCAGTTCGGGACAGGGGAGCAATCAGCCCCAGCATTTT
CASSSGQGSNQPQHF
>TRBV5-8|.|TRBJ2-5|TRBD2
TGTGCCAGCAGCTTCTGGACTAGCGGAGGGCAAGAGACCCAGTACTTC
CASSFWTSGGQETQYF
>TRBV7-7|.|TRBJ1-5|.
TGTGCTAGCAGCTTTGAGAGGGCGCAATATCAGCCCCAGCATTTT
CASSFERAQYQPQHF
>TRBV27|.|TRBJ2-2|.
TGTGCCAGGTATTGGTCGGGCACCGGGGAGCTGTTTTTT
CARYWSGTGELFF
>TRBV19|.|TRBJ1-5|.
TGTGCCAGTAGTATTGGCAGGGAAGGGGTGAATCAGCCCCAGCATTTT
CASSIGREGVNQPQHF
>TRBV2|.|TRBJ2-7|.
TGTGCCAGCAGGAGGGACACCTCCTACGAGCAGTACTTC
CASRRDTSYEQYF
>TRBV7-2|.|TRBJ1-1|.
TGTGCCAGCAGCTTAGATTCGAGCATGAACACTGAAGCTTTCTTT
CASSLDSSMNTEAFF
>TRBV6-1|.|TRBJ1-5|TRBD1
TGTGCCAGCAGTGCCACTACAGGGGTCCTCAATCAGCCCCAGCATTTT
CASSATTGVLNQPQHF
>TRBV7-2|.|TRBJ1-4|.
TGTGCCAGCAGCTTAGCGCGGTCCAGGAATGAAAAACTGTTTTTT
CASSLARSRNEKLFF
>TRBV27|few|TRBJ2-1|TRBD1
TGTGCCACCCACCCCGGGACAGGGGCCAAGGGCTCCTACAATGAGCAGTTCTTC
CATHPGTGAKGSYNEQFF
>TRBV12-3/TRBV12-4|.|TRBJ2-3|.
TGTGCCAGCAGTCCTCAGAGAGATACGCAGTATTTT
CASSPQRDTQYF
>TRBV2|few|TRBJ2-3|TRBD2
TGTGCCAGCAGTGAAAGTCTAGCGGGAGTGTCGGCAGATACGCAGTATTTT
CASSESLAGVSADTQYF
>TRBV2|.|TRBJ2-7|.
TGTGCCAGCAGTTTGGGATACGAGCAGTACTTC
CASSLGYEQYF
>TRBV27|.|TRBJ1-4|.
TGTGCCAGCAGTTCAAGGGGAAATAATGAAAAACTGTTTTTT
CASSSRGNNEKLFF
>TRBV29-1|.|TRBJ1-1|.
TGCAGCGTTGAGGGGGGGAACACTGAAGCTTTCTTT
CSVEGGNTEAFF
>TRBV13|.|TRBJ1-2|.
TGTGCCAGCAGCTTAGGCAGCTCTAACTATGGCTACACCTTC
CASSLGSSNYGYTF
>TRBV11-2|.|TRBJ2-7|.
TGTGCCAGCAGCTTCCTCGACAGGCTGACCTACGAGCAGTACTTC
CASSFLDRLTYEQYF
>TRBV18|.|TRBJ2-1|TRBD1
TGTGCCAGCTCACCACTGTTGGGACAGGGGGCCGATGAGCAGTTCTTC
CASSPLLGQGADEQFF
>TRBV7-9|.|TRBJ2-5|TRBD2
TGTGCCAGCAGCCTCTATGGTAGCGGGAGTCCCGAAGAGACCCAGTACTTC
CASSLYGSGSPEETQYF
>TRBV28|.|TRBJ2-3|.
TGTGCCAGCATACAGGGAACTAGCACAGATACGCAGTATTTT
CASIQGTSTDTQYF
>TRBV2|.|TRBJ2-5|.
TGTGCCAGCCAAAGTGGGTTGGAGACCCAGTACTTC
CASQSGLETQYF